These T cell receptor beta chains were read from a single sample in a study of OX40 agonist ivuxolimab in advanced cancers. Sequencing was performed with immunoSEQ multiplex PCR; in TCRdb, only in-frame clones are kept and a portion is missing. This sample carries approximately 77,000 clones, around 90% of them seen once, and the ten largest clones take about 14%. The specimen was CD4+ or CD8+ T cells sorted from blood, collected in a trial of the OX40 agonist ivuxolimab. Every receptor here comes from an adult with an advanced solid tumor such as melanoma, head and neck, liver or kidney cancer. The CDR3 runs from the conserved cysteine through the conserved F or W. The D gene is left open where the match is weak. The listing skips clone size in some rows; elsewhere it reads once, few, many or a size class.

v_gene	d_gene	abundance	j_gene	CDR3aa	CDR3nt
TRBV6-4	TRBD2	NA	TRBJ2-7	CASSAGGRAYEQYF	TGTGCCAGCAGTGCGGGGGGGAGAGCCTACGAGCAGTACTTC
TRBV7-9	NA	NA	TRBJ2-2	CASSYDNTPGELFF	TGTGCCAGCAGCTACGATAACACCCCCGGGGAGCTGTTTTTT
TRBV4-2	NA	NA	TRBJ1-6	CASSQERGWTPLHF	TGTGCCAGCAGCCAAGAACGGGGCTGGACACCCCTCCACTTT
TRBV28	TRBD1	NA	TRBJ1-3	CASSYRGPGNTIYF	TGTGCCAGCAGCTACAGGGGACCTGGAAACACCATATATTTT
TRBV6-5	NA	few	TRBJ2-3	CASSYSRQGRDTQYF	TGTGCCAGCAGTTACTCGAGGCAGGGGCGTGATACGCAGTATTTT
TRBV4-3	NA	few	TRBJ1-2	CASSQRTAYGYTF	TGCGCCAGCAGCCAAAGGACAGCCTATGGCTACACCTTC
TRBV7-2	NA	NA	TRBJ2-7	CASSLDGGDSSYEQYF	TGTGCCAGCAGCTTAGACGGCGGGGACAGCTCCTACGAGCAGTACTTC
TRBV7-8	NA	NA	TRBJ2-7	CASSLSPSYYEQYF	TGTGCCAGCAGCTTATCTCCTAGCTACTACGAGCAGTACTTC
TRBV19	TRBD1	NA	TRBJ2-1	CASSNLRGTATTYNEQFF	TGTGCCAGTAGTAACCTCAGGGGGACAGCAACAACCTACAATGAGCAGTTCTTC
TRBV11-2	TRBD2	NA	TRBJ2-1	CASSIATGLAGKEQFF	TGTGCCAGCAGCATCGCAACTGGACTAGCGGGAAAAGAGCAGTTCTTC
TRBV5-1	NA	NA	TRBJ2-2	CASSWSSANTGELFF	TGCGCCAGCAGCTGGAGTTCGGCGAACACCGGGGAGCTGTTTTTT
TRBV9	NA	NA	TRBJ2-1	CASSVGGGHYNEQFF	TGTGCCAGCAGCGTAGGGGGCGGACATTACAATGAGCAGTTCTTC
TRBV11-2	TRBD1	NA	TRBJ2-7	CASSLAGTGGTYEQYF	TGTGCCAGCAGCTTAGCCGGGACAGGTGGCACCTACGAGCAGTACTTC
TRBV9	NA	NA	TRBJ2-4	CASSPLSGEKNIQYF	TGTGCCAGCAGCCCCCTTAGTGGGGAAAAAAACATTCAGTACTTC